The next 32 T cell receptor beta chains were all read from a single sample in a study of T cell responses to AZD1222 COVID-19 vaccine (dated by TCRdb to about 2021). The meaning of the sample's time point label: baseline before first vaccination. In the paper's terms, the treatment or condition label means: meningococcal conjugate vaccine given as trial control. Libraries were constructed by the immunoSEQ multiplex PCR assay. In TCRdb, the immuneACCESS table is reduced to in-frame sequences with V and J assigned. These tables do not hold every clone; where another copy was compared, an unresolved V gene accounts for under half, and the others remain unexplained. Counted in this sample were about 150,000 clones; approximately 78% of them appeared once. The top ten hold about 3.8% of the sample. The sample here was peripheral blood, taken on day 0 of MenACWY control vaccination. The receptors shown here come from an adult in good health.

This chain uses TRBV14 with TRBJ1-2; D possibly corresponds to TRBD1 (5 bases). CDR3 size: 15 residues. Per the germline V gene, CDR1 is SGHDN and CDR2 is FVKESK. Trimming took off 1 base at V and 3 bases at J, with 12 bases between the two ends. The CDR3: CASSQGGRDYYGYTF. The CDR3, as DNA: TGTGCCAGCAGCCAAGGTGGCAGGGATTACTATGGCTACACCTTC. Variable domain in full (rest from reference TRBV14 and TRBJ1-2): EAGVTQFPSHSVIEKGQTVTLRCDPISGHDNLYWYRRVMGKEIKFLLHFVKESKQDESGMPNNRFLAERTGGTYSTLKVQPAELEDSGVYFCASSQGGRDYYGYTFGSGTRLTVV.

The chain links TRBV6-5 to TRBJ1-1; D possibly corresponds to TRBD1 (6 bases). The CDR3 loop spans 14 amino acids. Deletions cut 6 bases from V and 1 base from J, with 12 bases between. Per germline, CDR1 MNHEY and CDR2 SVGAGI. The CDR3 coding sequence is TGTGCCAGCAGAATGACAGGCTGGAACACTGAAGCTTTCTTT. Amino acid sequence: CASRMTGWNTEAFF.

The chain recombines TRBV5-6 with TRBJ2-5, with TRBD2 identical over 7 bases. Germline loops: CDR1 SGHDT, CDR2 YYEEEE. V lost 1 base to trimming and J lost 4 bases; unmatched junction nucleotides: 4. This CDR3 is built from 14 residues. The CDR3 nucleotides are TGTGCCAGCAGCTTGCCAGGGAGGGGAGAGACCCAGTACTTC. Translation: CASSLPGRGETQYF. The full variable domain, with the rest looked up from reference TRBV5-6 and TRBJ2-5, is DAGVTQSPTHLIKTRGQQVTLRCSPKSGHDTVSWYQQALGQGPQFIFQYYEEEERQRGNFPDRFSGHQFPNYSSELNVNALLLGDSALYLCASSLPGRGETQYFGPGTRLLVL.

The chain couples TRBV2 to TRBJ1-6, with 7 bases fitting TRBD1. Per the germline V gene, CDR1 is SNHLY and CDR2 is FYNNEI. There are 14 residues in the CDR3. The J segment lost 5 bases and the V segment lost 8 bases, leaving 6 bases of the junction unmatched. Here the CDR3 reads CASGRGRDNSPLHF. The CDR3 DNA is TGTGCCAGCGGCAGGGGGAGGGATAATTCACCCCTCCACTTT.

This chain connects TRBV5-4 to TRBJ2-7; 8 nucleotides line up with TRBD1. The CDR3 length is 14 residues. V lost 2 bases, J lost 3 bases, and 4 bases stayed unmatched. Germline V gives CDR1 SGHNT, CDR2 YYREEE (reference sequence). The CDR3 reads CASSLRQGSYEQYF. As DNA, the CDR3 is TGTGCCAGCAGCTTACGACAGGGGAGCTACGAGCAGTACTTC.

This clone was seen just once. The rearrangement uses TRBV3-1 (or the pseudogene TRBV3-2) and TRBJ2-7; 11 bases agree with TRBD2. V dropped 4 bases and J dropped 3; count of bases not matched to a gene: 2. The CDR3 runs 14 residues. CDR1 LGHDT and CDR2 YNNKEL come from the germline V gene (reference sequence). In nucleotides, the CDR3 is TGTGCCAGCAGCCTGGGGACTAGCGGCTACGAGCAGTACTTC. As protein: CASSLGTSGYEQYF.

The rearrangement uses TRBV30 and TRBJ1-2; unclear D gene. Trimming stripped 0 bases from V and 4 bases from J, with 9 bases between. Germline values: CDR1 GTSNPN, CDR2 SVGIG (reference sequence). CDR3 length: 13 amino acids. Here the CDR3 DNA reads TGTGCCTGGAGTGTTATGGGGATCTATGGCTACACCTTC. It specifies CAWSVMGIYGYTF.

CDR3 DNA sequence: TGTGCCTCTCAGGGGAATGGCTACACCTTC. This encodes CASQGNGYTF. The chain carries TRBV11-3 and TRBJ1-2, with D perhaps TRBD1 (6 bases). The germline V and J ends were trimmed by 11 bases and 6 bases, with 10 bases remaining between them. This CDR3 region has 10 residues. Germline CDR1 reads SGHNT; CDR2 reads YENEEA.

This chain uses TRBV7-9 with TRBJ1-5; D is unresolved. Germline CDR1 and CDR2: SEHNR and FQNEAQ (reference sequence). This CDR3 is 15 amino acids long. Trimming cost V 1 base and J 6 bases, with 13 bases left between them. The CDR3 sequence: CASSLGEGWGQPQHF. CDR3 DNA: TGTGCCAGCAGCTTAGGGGAAGGGTGGGGTCAGCCCCAGCATTTT.

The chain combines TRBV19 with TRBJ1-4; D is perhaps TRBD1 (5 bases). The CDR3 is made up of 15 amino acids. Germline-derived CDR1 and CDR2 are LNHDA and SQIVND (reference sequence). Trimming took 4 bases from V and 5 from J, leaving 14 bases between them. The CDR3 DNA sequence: TGTGCCAGTAGTAGCGGACACGCCGGGAATGAAAAACTGTTTTTT. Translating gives CASSSGHAGNEKLFF.

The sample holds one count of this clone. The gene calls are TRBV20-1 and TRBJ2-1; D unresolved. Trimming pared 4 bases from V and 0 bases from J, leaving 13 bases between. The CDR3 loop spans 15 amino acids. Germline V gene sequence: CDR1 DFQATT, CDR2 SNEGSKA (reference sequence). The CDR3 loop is CSAIEGSSSYNEQFF. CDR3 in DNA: TGCAGTGCTATTGAAGGAAGTAGCTCCTACAATGAGCAGTTCTTC.

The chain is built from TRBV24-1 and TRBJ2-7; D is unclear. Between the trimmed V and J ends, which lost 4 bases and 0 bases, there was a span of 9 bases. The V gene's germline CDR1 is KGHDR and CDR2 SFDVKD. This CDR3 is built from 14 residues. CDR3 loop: CATSEGSHSYEQYV. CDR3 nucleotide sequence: TGTGCCACCAGTGAAGGGTCCCACTCCTACGAGCAGTACGTC.

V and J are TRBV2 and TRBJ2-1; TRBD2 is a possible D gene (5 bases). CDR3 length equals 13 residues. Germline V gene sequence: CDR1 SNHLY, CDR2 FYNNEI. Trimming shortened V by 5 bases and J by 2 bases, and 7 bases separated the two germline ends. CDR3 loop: CASSRAAYNEQFF. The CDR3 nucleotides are TGTGCCAGCAGTAGAGCGGCCTACAATGAGCAGTTCTTC. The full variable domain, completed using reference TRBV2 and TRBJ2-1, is EPEVTQTPSHQVTQMGQEVILRCVPISNHLYFYWYRQILGQKVEFLVSFYNNEISEKSEIFDDQFSVERPDGSNFTLKIRSTKLEDSAMYFCASSRAAYNEQFFGPGTRLTVL.

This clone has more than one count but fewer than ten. CDR3 DNA sequence: TGTGCCAGCAGTTCAACAGGACTAGCAAGAGATACGCAGTATTTT. This translates into CASSSTGLARDTQYF. The chain is built from TRBV2 and TRBJ2-3, with 8 bases that match TRBD2. This CDR3 region has 15 residues. Trimming took 5 bases from V and 5 from J; bases not matched to a gene: 9. Germline-derived CDR1 and CDR2 are SNHLY and FYNNEI.

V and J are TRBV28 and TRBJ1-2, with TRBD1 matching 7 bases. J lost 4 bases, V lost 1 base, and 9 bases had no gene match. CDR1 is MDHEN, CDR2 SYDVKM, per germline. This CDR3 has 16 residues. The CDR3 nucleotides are TGTGCCAGCAGTTTATCCCCGACAGGGAGGGCCTATGGCTACACCTTC. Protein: CASSLSPTGRAYGYTF.

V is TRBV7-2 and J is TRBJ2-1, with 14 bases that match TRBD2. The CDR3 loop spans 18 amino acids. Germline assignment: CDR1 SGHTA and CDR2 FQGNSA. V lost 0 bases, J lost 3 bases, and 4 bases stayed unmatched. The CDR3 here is CASSLAGTSGGRYNEQFF. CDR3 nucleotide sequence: TGTGCCAGCAGCTTAGCAGGGACTAGCGGGGGCCGCTACAATGAGCAGTTCTTC. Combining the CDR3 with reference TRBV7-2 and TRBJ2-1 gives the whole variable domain GAGVSQSPSNKVTEKGKDVELRCDPISGHTALYWYRQSLGQGLEFLIYFQGNSAPDKSGLPSDRFSAERTGGSVSTLTIQRTQQEDSAVYLCASSLAGTSGGRYNEQFFGPGTRLTVL.

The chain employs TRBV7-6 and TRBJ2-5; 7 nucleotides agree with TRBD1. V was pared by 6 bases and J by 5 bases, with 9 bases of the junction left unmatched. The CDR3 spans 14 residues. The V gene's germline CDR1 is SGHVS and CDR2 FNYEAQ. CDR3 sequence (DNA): TGTGCCAGCAGTAGTGGACAGGTTTGGGAGACCCAGTACTTC. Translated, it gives CASSSGQVWETQYF. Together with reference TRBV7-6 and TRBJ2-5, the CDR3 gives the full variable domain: GAGVSQSPRYKVTKRGQDVALRCDPISGHVSLYWYRQALGQGPEFLTYFNYEAQQDKSGLPNDRFSAERPEGSISTLTIQRTEQRDSAMYRCASSSGQVWETQYFGPGTRLLVL.

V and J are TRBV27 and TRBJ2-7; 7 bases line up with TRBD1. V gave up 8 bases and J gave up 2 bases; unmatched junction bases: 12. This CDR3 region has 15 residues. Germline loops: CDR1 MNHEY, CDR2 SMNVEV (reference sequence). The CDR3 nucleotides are TGTGCCAGCCACCCCTCGGGACAGAAAACCTACGAGCAGTACTTC. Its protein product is CASHPSGQKTYEQYF.

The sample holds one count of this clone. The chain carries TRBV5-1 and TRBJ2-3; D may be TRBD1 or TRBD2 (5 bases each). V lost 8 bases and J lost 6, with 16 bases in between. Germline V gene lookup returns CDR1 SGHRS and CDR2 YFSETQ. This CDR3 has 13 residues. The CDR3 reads CASGAGLQDTQYF. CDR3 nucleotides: TGCGCCAGTGGGGCGGGCCTTCAGGATACGCAGTATTTT.

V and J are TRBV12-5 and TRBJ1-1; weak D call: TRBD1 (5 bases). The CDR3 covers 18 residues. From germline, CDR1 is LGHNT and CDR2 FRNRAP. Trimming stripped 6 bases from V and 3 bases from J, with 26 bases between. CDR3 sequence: CASGSLGGIVEEDTEAFF. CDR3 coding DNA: TGTGCTAGTGGCTCCCTGGGGGGGATCGTAGAGGAGGACACTGAAGCTTTCTTT.

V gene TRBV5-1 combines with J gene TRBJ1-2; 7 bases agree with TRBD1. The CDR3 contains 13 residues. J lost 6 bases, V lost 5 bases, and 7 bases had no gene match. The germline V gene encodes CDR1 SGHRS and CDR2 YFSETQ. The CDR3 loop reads CASRGQGVDGYTF. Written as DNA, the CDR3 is TGCGCCAGCAGGGGGCAGGGGGTCGATGGCTACACCTTC.

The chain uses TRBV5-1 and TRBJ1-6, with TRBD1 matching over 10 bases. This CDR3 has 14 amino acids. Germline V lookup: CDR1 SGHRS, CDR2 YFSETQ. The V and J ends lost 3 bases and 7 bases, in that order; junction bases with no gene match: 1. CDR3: CASSSGQGNSPLHF. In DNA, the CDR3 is TGCGCCAGCAGCTCGGGACAGGGGAATTCACCCCTCCACTTT.

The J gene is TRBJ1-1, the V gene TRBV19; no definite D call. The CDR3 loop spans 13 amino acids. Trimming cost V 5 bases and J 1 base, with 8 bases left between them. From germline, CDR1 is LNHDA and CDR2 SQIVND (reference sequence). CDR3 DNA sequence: TGTGCCAGTAGTTCCGGGTCGAACACTGAAGCTTTCTTT. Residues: CASSSGSNTEAFF.

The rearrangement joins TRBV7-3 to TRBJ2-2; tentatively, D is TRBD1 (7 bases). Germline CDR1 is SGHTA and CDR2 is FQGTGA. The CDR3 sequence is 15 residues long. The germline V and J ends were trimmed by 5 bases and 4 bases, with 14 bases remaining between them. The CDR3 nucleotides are TGTGCCAGCAGCCTCCGACAGGGAGGCACCGGGGAGCTGTTTTTT. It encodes CASSLRQGGTGELFF.

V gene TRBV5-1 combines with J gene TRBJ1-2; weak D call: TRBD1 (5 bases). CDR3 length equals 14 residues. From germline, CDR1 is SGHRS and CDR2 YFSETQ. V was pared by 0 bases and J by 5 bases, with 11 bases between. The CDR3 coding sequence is TGCGCCAGCAGCTTGGAGGGGCCGCTTTATGGCTACACCTTC. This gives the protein CASSLEGPLYGYTF.

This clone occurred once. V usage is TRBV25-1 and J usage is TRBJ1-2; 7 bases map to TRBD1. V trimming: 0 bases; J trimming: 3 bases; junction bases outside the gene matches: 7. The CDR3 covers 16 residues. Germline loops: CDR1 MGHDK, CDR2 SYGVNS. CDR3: CASSEYGWDRDYGYTF. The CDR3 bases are TGTGCCAGCAGTGAATACGGCTGGGACAGAGACTATGGCTACACCTTC.

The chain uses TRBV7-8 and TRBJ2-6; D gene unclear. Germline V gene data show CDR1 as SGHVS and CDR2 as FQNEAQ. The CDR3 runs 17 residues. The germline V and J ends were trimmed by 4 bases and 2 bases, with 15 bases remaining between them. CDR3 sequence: CASSSILLSPGANVLTF. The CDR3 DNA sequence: TGTGCCAGCAGCTCGATTCTCCTTTCCCCTGGGGCCAACGTCCTGACTTTC. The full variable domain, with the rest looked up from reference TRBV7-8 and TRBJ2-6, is GAGVSQSPRYKVAKRGQDVALRCDPISGHVSLFWYQQALGQGPEFLTYFQNEAQLDKSGLPSDRFFAERPEGSVSTLKIQRTQQEDSAVYLCASSSILLSPGANVLTFGAGSRLTVL.

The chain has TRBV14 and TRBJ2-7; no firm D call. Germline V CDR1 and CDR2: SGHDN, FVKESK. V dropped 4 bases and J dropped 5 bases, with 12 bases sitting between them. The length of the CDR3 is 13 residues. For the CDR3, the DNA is TGTGCCAGCAGCCCTGGGATAGGGAACGAGCAGTACGTC. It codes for CASSPGIGNEQYV.

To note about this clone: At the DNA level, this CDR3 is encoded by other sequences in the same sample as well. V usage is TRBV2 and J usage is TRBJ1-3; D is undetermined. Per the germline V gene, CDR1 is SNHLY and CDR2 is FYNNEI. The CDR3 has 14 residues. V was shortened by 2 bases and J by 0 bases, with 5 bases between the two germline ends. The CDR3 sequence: CASSERGSGNTIYF. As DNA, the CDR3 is TGTGCCAGCAGTGAAAGAGGCTCTGGAAACACCATATATTTT.

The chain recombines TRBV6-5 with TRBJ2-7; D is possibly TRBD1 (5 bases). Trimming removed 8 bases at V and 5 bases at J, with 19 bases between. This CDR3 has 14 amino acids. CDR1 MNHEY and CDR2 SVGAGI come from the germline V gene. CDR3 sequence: CASGSAGPADEQYF. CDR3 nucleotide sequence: TGTGCCAGCGGTTCGGCAGGGCCTGCCGACGAGCAGTACTTC.

CDR3 region: CASSLSRPGTGDEKLFF. In DNA, the CDR3 is TGCGCCAGCAGCTTATCCCGGCCCGGGACAGGCGATGAAAAACTGTTTTTT. The chain carries TRBV5-1 and TRBJ1-4, with TRBD1 matching over 8 bases. J gave up 6 bases and V 2 bases, and 12 bases lay outside the gene matches. The CDR3 has 17 amino acids. The V gene's germline CDR1 is SGHRS and CDR2 YFSETQ. Combining the CDR3 with reference TRBV5-1 and TRBJ1-4 gives the whole variable domain KAGVTQTPRYLIKTRGQQVTLSCSPISGHRSVSWYQQTPGQGLQFLFEYFSETQRNKGNFPGRFSGRQFSNSRSEMNVSTLELGDSALYLCASSLSRPGTGDEKLFFGSGTQLSVL.

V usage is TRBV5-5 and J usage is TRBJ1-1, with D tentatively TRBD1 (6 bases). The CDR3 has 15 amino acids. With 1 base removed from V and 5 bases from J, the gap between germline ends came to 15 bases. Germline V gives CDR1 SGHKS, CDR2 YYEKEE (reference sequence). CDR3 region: CASSLPEVRGTEAFF. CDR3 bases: TGTGCCAGCAGCTTGCCCGAGGTGAGGGGGACTGAAGCTTTCTTT.